The next 4 T cell receptor beta chains were all read from a single sample in a study of cytomegalovirus exposure and HLA in healthy donors. The PCR contained 60 Vbeta and 13 Jbeta primers. The method was immunoSEQ multiplex PCR; TCRdb's version includes in-frame clones alone and lacks a portion of them. The table has more than 150,000 clones, 81% seen once; the top ten hold about 2%. Sample: PBMCs. The receptor source for this set is a woman younger than 30 in good health and CMV-seropositive.

This clone was picked up one time. The chain links TRBV18 to TRBJ1-1, with 9 positions matching TRBD1. The J segment lost 2 bases and the V segment lost 2 bases, leaving 3 bases of the junction unmatched. CDR1 KGHSH and CDR2 LQKENI come from the germline V gene. The CDR3 is 15 amino acids. This chain's CDR3 is CASSPKQGANTEAFF. The CDR3 bases are TGTGCCAGCTCACCAAAACAGGGGGCAAACACTGAAGCTTTCTTT. Based on the CDR3 plus reference TRBV18 and TRBJ1-1, the full variable domain is NAGVMQNPRHLVRRRGQEARLRCSPMKGHSHVYWYRQLPEEGLKFMVYLQKENIIDESGMPKERFSAEFPKEGPSILRIQQVVRGDSAAYFCASSPKQGANTEAFFGQGTRLTVV.

The rearrangement joins TRBV21-1 to TRBJ1-5; no check of the table's D call, TRBD1, against the DNA was made. TRBV21-1 is marked as a pseudogene. The CDR3 is 17 amino acids. DNA for the CDR3: TGTGCCAGCAGCGAGCCCTGGACAGTTGGGGTTGATCAGCCCCAGCATTTT. Translation gives CASSEPWTVGVDQPQHF.

The chain is built from TRBV4-2 and TRBJ2-1; D is perhaps TRBD2 (7 bases). Trimming took off 1 base at V and 10 bases at J, with 20 bases between the two ends. The CDR3 loop spans 16 amino acids. Germline assignment: CDR1 LGHNA and CDR2 YNFKEQ. The chain's CDR3 is CASSQAGQRGQGEQFF. In DNA, the CDR3 is TGTGCCAGCAGCCAAGCGGGCCAGCGGGGCCAGGGGGAGCAGTTCTTC.

The chain joins TRBV10-3 to TRBJ1-5; 7 bases line up with TRBD1. There are 12 residues in the CDR3. Looked up from germline, CDR1 is ENHRY and CDR2 is SYGVKD. V shed 10 bases, J shed 2 bases, and the junction held 2 bases outside the gene matches. The CDR3 DNA sequence: TGTGCCAGCGGACAGGGCAATCAGCCCCAGCATTTT. The encoded protein is CASGQGNQPQHF.